The clone carrying this T cell receptor beta chain was picked up many times. Its antigen is unknown. There are 17 residues in the CDR3. CDR1 is SGHTA, CDR2 FQGNSA, per germline. Trimming left V 0 bases short and J 8 bases short, with 20 bases between. The record originates from a study of T-cell memory formation after mild COVID-19. Study at large: Most TCR clusters belonged to a single donor. Study observations and caveats: Day 15 to 85 contracting clones showed balanced CD4/CD8; later expanders leaned CD4+. The study found contracting CD4+ clones mainly in CM and EM and contracting CD8+ clones in EMRA. Pre-infection memory carried some responding clones, suggesting that cross-reactive memory joined.

TCRdb called the 5' RACE reads again in MiXCR, with one record for every CDR3 protein. The sample has hundreds of thousands of distinct CDR3 sequences; roughly 15% are singletons. The receptor comes from a man aged 18 to 29 who had mild COVID-19 (a few samples of this study predate the infection). Cell type and time point are not known. The sequencing input was PBMCs or a T cell subset sorted from them (not recorded which). J is TRBJ2-1 and V is TRBV7-2, with D tentatively TRBD1 (5 bases). As DNA, the CDR3 is TGTGCCAGCAGCTTAGCCCCCCTCCTGCAGGGTTTCGATGAGCAGTTCTTC. The encoded protein is CASSLAPLLQGFDEQFF. Filled out from reference TRBV7-2 and TRBJ2-1, the complete variable domain reads GAGVSQSPSNKVTEKGKDVELRCDPISGHTALYWYRQSLGQGLEFLIYFQGNSAPDKSGLPSDRFSAERTGGSVSTLTIQRTQQEDSAVYLCASSLAPLLQGFDEQFFGPGTRLTVL.